The clone carrying this TCR beta chain was detected ten times or more. The record originates from a study of human T cells and chemical hapten exposure. About the research overall: Sensitization involved placing 2% DPC onto a 2 cm by 2 cm region of upper inner arm skin.

Original data processing: Sampled TCR counts reached a median of approximately 93,000 per sample, with values ranging from about 23,224 to 700,000. TCRdb re-analysed the RACE reads in MiXCR, keeping a single row per CDR3 protein. What appears here as the V and J calls and clone size reflects TCRdb's work, not the paper's. The sample records about 59,000 distinct CDR3 sequences, around 11% being singletons. Time point of the sample: pre-sensitization, week 0. Treatment reported: therapeutic diphenylcyclopropenone sensitization with weekly scalp DPC. In germline, CDR1 is SGHNT, CDR2 YYREEE (reference sequence). Trimming shortened V by 4 bases and J by 7 bases, and 11 bases separated the two germline ends. The CDR3 consists of 12 residues.

This TCR was recovered from a woman aged 40 to 50 with alopecia areata. Some clones in this sample may be carry-over from other donors' samples. Sequencing used whole blood, obtained in connection with sensitization to the hapten diphenylcyclopropenone (DPC). This rearrangement joins TRBV5-4 to TRBJ2-5; tentatively, D is TRBD1 or TRBD2 (6 bases each). As DNA, the CDR3 is TGTGCCAGCAGCGGAGAGGGGGGGACCCAGTACTTC. It is translated as CASSGEGGTQYF.